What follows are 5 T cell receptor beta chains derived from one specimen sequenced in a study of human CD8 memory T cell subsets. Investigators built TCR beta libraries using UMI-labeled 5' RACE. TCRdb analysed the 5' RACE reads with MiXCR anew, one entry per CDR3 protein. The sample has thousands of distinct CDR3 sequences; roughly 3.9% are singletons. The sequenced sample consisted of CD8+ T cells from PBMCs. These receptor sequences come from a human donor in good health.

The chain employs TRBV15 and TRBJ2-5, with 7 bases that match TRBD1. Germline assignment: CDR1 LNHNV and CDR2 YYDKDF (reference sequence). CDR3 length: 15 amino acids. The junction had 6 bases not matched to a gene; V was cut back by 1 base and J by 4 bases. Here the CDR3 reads CATSRGRQGVETQYF. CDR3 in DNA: TGTGCCACCAGCAGAGGAAGACAGGGAGTAGAGACCCAGTACTTC.

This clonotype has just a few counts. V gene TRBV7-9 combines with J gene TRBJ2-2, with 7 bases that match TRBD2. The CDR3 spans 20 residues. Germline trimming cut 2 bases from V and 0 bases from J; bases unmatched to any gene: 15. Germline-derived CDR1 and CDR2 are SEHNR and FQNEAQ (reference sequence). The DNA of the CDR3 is TGTGCCAGCAGCTTACTGTCTAGCGGCGAACTCATGACGAACACCGGGGAGCTGTTTTTT. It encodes CASSLLSSGELMTNTGELFF.

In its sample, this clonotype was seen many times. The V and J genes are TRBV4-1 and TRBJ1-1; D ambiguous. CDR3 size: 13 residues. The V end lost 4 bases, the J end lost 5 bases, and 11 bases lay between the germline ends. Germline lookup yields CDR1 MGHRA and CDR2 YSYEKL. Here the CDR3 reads CASSPLGRTEAFF. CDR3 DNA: TGCGCCAGCAGCCCCCTAGGGCGGACTGAAGCTTTCTTT.

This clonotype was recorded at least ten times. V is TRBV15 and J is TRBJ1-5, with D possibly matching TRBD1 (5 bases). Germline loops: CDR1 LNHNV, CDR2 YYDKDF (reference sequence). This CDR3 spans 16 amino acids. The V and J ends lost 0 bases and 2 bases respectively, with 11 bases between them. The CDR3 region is CATSRDRGTGNQPQHF. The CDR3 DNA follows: TGTGCCACCAGCAGAGATCGAGGGACGGGCAATCAGCCCCAGCATTTT.

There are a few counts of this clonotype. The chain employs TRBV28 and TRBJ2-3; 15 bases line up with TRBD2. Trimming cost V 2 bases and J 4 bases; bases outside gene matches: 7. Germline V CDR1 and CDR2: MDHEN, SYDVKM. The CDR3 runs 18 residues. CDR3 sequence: CASSLPGLAGGRPDTQYF. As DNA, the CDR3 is TGTGCCAGCAGTTTACCGGGACTAGCGGGAGGCAGGCCAGATACGCAGTATTTT.